This T cell receptor beta chain was observed in a study of OX40 agonist ivuxolimab in advanced cancers. The repertoire was sequenced with immunoSEQ multiplex PCR; TCRdb's copy has only in-frame clones and lacks some. The sample yields more than 70,000 clones, 70% to 90% seen once. Comments on this clone: The target antigen is unknown.

Study observations and caveats: Expanded clones were, on average, more numerous in CD8+ T cells than in CD4+. The study did not work out the antigen specificity of the expanded peripheral T cells.

V was clipped by 4 bases and J by 1 base, with 8 bases between them. Germline V CDR1 and CDR2: LNHDA, SQIVND (reference sequence). The CDR3 extends over 14 amino acids. The specimen was CD4+ or CD8+ T cells sorted from blood, collected in a trial of the OX40 agonist ivuxolimab. The TCR was taken from an adult with an advanced solid tumor such as melanoma, head and neck, liver or kidney cancer. This chain uses TRBV19 with TRBJ2-4; D not certain. The CDR3 DNA reads as TGTGCCAGTAGTACCCCGTGGGCCAAAAACATTCAGTACTTC. Residues: CASSTPWAKNIQYF.